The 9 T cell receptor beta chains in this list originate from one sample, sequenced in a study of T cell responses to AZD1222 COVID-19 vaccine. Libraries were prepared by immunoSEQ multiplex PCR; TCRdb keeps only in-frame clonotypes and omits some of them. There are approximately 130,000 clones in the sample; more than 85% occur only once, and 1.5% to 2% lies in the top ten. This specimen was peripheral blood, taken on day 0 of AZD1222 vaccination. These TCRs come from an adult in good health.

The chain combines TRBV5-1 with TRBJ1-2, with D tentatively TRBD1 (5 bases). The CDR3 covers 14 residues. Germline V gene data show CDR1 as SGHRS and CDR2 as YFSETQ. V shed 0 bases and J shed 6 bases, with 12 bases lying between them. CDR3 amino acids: CASSLELSGHGYTF. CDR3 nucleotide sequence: TGCGCCAGCAGCTTGGAGTTGTCAGGGCATGGCTACACCTTC.

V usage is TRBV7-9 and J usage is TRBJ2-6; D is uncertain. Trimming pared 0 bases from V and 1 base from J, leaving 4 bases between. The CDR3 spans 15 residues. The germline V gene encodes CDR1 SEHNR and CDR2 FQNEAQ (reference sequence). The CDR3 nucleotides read TGTGCCAGCAGCTTAGCGGTTTCTGGGGCCAACGTCCTGACTTTC. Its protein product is CASSLAVSGANVLTF.

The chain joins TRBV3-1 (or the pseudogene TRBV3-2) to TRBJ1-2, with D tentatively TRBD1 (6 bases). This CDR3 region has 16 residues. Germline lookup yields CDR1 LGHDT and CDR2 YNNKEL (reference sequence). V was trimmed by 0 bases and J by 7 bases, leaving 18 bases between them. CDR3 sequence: CASSQDRAAGALGYTF. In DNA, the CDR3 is TGTGCCAGCAGCCAAGATCGGGCGGCAGGGGCCCTTGGCTACACCTTC.

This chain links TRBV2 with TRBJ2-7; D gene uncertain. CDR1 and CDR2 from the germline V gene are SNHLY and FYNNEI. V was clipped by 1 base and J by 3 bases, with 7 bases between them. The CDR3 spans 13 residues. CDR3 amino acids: CASSEGAFYEQYF. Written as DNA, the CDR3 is TGTGCCAGCAGTGAAGGGGCATTCTACGAGCAGTACTTC.

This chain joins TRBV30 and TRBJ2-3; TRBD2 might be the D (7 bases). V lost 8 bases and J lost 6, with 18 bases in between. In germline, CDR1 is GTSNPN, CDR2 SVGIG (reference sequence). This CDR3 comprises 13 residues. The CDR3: CALLGLGGDTQYF. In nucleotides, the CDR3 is TGTGCCCTGTTAGGACTAGGGGGGGATACGCAGTATTTT.

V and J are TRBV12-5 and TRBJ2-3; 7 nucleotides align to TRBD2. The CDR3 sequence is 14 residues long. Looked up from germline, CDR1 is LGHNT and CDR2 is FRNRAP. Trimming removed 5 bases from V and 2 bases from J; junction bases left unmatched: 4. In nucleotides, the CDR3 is TGTGCTAGTGGTCTCGGACTAGACACAGATACGCAGTATTTT. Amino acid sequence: CASGLGLDTDTQYF.

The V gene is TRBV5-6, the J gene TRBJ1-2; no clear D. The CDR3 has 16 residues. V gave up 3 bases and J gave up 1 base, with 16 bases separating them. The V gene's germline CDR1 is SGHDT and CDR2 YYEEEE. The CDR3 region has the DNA TGTGCCAGCAGCTCCCTTAGGACGGGTTATAACTATGGCTACACCTTC. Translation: CASSSLRTGYNYGYTF.

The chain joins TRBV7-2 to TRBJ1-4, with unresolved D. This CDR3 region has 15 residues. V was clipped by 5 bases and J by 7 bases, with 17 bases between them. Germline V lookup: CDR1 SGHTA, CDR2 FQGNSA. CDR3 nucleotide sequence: TGTGCCAGCAGCCTCCCTCGGGGAGGGTTTGAAAAACTGTTTTTT. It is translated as CASSLPRGGFEKLFF.

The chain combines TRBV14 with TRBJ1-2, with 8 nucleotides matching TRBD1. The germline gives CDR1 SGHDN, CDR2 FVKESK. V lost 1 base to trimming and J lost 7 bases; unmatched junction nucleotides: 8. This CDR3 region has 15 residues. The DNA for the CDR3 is TGTGCCAGCAGCCAAGTCATATCAGGGGGCAGTGGCTACACCTTC. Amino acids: CASSQVISGGSGYTF.